Each of the 27 T cell receptor beta chains below was sequenced from the same sample in a study of identical twins. Via MiXCR, TCRdb re-called the 5' RACE reads, giving one row per CDR3 protein. The sample consists of about 720,000 distinct CDR3 sequences, about 18% of them appearing once. These data also formed part of another study, on T cells expressing NK-cell markers.

The sequenced sample was PBMCs. The receptors derive from a woman aged 18-29 years in good health.

This chain uses TRBV10-3 with TRBJ2-1; 7 bases are shared with TRBD2. The germline V gene has CDR1 ENHRY and CDR2 SYGVKD. The length of the CDR3 is 16 residues. V gave up 0 bases and J gave up 8 bases; unmatched junction bases: 10. CDR3 sequence: CAISESTLAAQDEQFF. The DNA of the CDR3 is TGTGCCATCAGTGAGTCGACCCTAGCGGCCCAGGATGAGCAGTTCTTC.

The chain links TRBV10-3 to TRBJ2-1, with 8 bases that match TRBD2. CDR3 length: 16 amino acids. From germline, CDR1 is ENHRY and CDR2 SYGVKD. J was trimmed by 8 bases and V by 4 bases; bases with no gene match: 13. The CDR3 sequence: CAISGGAGDKVYEQFF. The CDR3 coding sequence is TGTGCCATCAGTGGAGGAGCGGGAGACAAGGTTTATGAGCAGTTCTTC.

The chain combines TRBV11-2 with TRBJ2-3, with TRBD2 matching 10 bases. Trimming at V came to 5 bases and at J to 9 bases, leaving 11 bases not matched to a gene. Germline loops: CDR1 SGHAT, CDR2 FQNNGV. There are 15 residues in the CDR3. The CDR3 nucleotides read TGTGCCAGCAGCCCCTTAGCGGGGGGTGTTGAGACGCAGTATTTT. Encoded protein: CASSPLAGGVETQYF.

This chain uses TRBV19 with TRBJ2-1, with 9 bases fitting TRBD2. Germline trimming cut 3 bases from V and 6 bases from J; bases unmatched to any gene: 6. Germline V gene data show CDR1 as LNHDA and CDR2 as SQIVND (reference sequence). CDR3 size: 15 residues. The CDR3 coding sequence is TGTGCCAGTAGTATCAGTCTAGCGGGAAGCAATGAGCAGTTCTTC. Protein sequence: CASSISLAGSNEQFF.

V gene TRBV20-1 combines with J gene TRBJ2-3, with 10 bases lining up with TRBD1. The junction had 2 bases not matched to a gene; V was cut back by 3 bases and J by 2 bases. Per the germline V gene, CDR1 is DFQATT and CDR2 is SNEGSKA (reference sequence). This CDR3 comprises 14 residues. In nucleotides, the CDR3 is TGCAGTGCTAGGGGACAGGGGAACACAGATACGCAGTATTTT. Protein sequence: CSARGQGNTDTQYF.

This clonotype was counted a few times. The J gene is TRBJ2-1, the V gene TRBV20-1; 10 positions agree with TRBD2. Germline V lookup: CDR1 DFQATT, CDR2 SNEGSKA (reference sequence). Trimming at V came to 5 bases and at J to 7 bases, leaving 11 bases not matched to a gene. The CDR3 is 15 residues long. Here the CDR3 DNA reads TGCAGTGCTTCGAAAGCGGGAGGGGTAGGGAATGAGCAGTTCTTC. Amino acids: CSASKAGGVGNEQFF.

This clonotype was seen more than once but under ten times. This chain joins TRBV5-1 and TRBJ2-7, with 8 nucleotides matching TRBD2. V lost 7 bases, J lost 0 bases, and 9 bases stayed unmatched. The CDR3 contains 15 residues. CDR1 and CDR2 (germline): SGHRS, YFSETQ. The CDR3 loop reads CASRGGLAASYEQYF. CDR3 in DNA: TGCGCCAGCCGGGGGGGGCTAGCGGCCTCCTACGAGCAGTACTTC.

This clonotype was seen more than once but under ten times. Its ends do not fully match the called genes, so a read error is possible. This chain joins TRBV12-3 or TRBV12-4 and TRBJ2-5, with 12 bases aligning to TRBD2. The CDR3 totals 18 residues. The CDR3 region has the DNA TGTGCCTGCAGTTTAGTAGGGGGGACTAGCGGGTCCCGGGAGACCCAGTACTTC. This gives the protein CACSLVGGTSGSRETQYF.

The chain couples TRBV29-1 to TRBJ1-2; 8 positions match TRBD1. V lost 6 bases to trimming and J lost 8 bases; unmatched junction nucleotides: 8. CDR3 length equals 12 residues. Germline V lookup: CDR1 SQVTM, CDR2 ANQGSEA. CDR3 residues: CSVPWTGLGYTF. The CDR3 DNA follows: TGCAGCGTACCGTGGACAGGGCTAGGCTACACCTTC.

V and J are TRBV30 and TRBJ2-3; D perhaps matches TRBD2 (6 bases). The CDR3 covers 13 residues. Germline assignment: CDR1 GTSNPN and CDR2 SVGIG (reference sequence). Between the trimmed V and J ends, which lost 3 bases and 6 bases, there was a span of 13 bases. This CDR3 is CAWRTGSSDTQYF. The CDR3 region has the DNA TGTGCCTGGAGAACCGGGAGTTCGGATACGCAGTATTTT.

A few counts support this clonotype. The CDR3 is CASSYGEAFF. The CDR3 nucleotides are TGTGCCAGCAGTTACGGAGAAGCTTTCTTT. The chain combines TRBV6-6 with TRBJ1-1; D not resolved. The CDR3 sequence is 10 residues long. The V gene's germline CDR1 is MNHNY and CDR2 SVGAGI (reference sequence). V lost 2 bases and J 8 bases, leaving 3 bases between the germline ends.

A few counts support this clonotype. This chain uses TRBV20-1 with TRBJ1-3, with TRBD1 as a possible D gene (5 bases). V was pared by 6 bases and J by 5 bases, with 20 bases between. The CDR3 is 15 amino acids. The germline V gene encodes CDR1 DFQATT and CDR2 SNEGSKA (reference sequence). CDR3 coding DNA: TGCAGTGCCGCATCTGGGACCGACCCCAGAAACACCATATATTTT. Translation gives CSAASGTDPRNTIYF.

This clonotype was recorded at least ten times. V gene TRBV5-1 combines with J gene TRBJ2-7; D gene unclear. Germline CDR1 and CDR2: SGHRS and YFSETQ. The V end lost 0 bases, the J end lost 0 bases, and 13 bases lay between the germline ends. The CDR3 contains 16 residues. The CDR3 nucleotides read TGCGCCAGCAGCTTGGCCGACGGGTCCCCCTCCTACGAGCAGTACTTC. Encoded protein: CASSLADGSPSYEQYF.

This clonotype has a handful of counts. The chain is built from TRBV6-2 or TRBV6-3 and TRBJ2-1, with D perhaps given as TRBD1 or TRBD2 (5 bases each). In germline, CDR1 is MNHEY, CDR2 SVGEGT. CDR3 size: 12 residues. V lost 8 bases, J lost 5 bases, and 10 bases lay in between. The CDR3: CASGTRNNEQFF. For the CDR3, the DNA is TGTGCCAGCGGGACGAGGAACAATGAGCAGTTCTTC.

This chain links TRBV12-3 or TRBV12-4 with TRBJ2-6; tentative D call: TRBD1 (5 bases). The CDR3 is made up of 17 amino acids. The V end was cut by 3 bases, the J end by 4 bases, with 16 bases between. Here the CDR3 reads CASSFVGGAAGANVLTF. The DNA of the CDR3 is TGTGCCAGCAGTTTTGTTGGTGGGGCGGCCGGGGCCAACGTCCTGACTTTC.

The chain combines TRBV12-3 or TRBV12-4 with TRBJ1-1; D is unclear. V lost 7 bases to trimming and J lost 4 bases, with 25 bases between them. This CDR3 has 17 amino acids. CDR3 DNA: TGTGCCAGCATCTGGGAGTTCGGGAGAGGGCTGGGCACTGAAGCTTTCTTT. Translation: CASIWEFGRGLGTEAFF.

V and J are TRBV10-3 and TRBJ2-7; D might be TRBD1 (6 bases). The CDR3 is 12 residues long. Germline V gives CDR1 ENHRY, CDR2 SYGVKD. V lost 6 bases and J lost 6, with 12 bases in between. CDR3 bases: TGTGCCATCAGACAGGGAAACGGCGAGCAGTACTTC. Amino acid sequence: CAIRQGNGEQYF.

This clonotype appeared a few times. The rearrangement joins TRBV12-3 or TRBV12-4 to TRBJ2-7; TRBD1 agrees at 7 bases. V lost 6 bases to trimming and J lost 7 bases; unmatched junction nucleotides: 12. The CDR3 length is 14 residues. This chain's CDR3 is CASRWDSSSGEQYF. The DNA of the CDR3 is TGTGCCAGCAGGTGGGACAGCTCCTCTGGAGAGCAGTACTTC.

The V gene is TRBV6-5, the J gene TRBJ2-2; the D is unclear. The germline gives CDR1 MNHEY, CDR2 SVGAGI. Trimming stripped 0 bases from V and 3 bases from J, with 14 bases between. CDR3 length: 17 residues. The CDR3, as DNA: TGTGCCAGCAGTTACTCGAGGACCACCAGATACACCGGGGAGCTGTTTTTT. Protein: CASSYSRTTRYTGELFF.

A note on this clonotype: Given a much more abundant clone one base away, this may be a read error. The chain uses TRBV27 and TRBJ2-7; D gene ambiguous. The CDR3 runs to 13 residues. Trimming pared 3 bases from V and 2 bases from J, leaving 8 bases between. Germline V gene lookup returns CDR1 MNHEY and CDR2 SMNVEV (reference sequence). DNA for the CDR3: TGTGCCAGCAGTTTTAAGGGAACCTACGAGCAGTACTTC. This sequence encodes CASSFKGTYEQYF.

V gene TRBV3-1 combines with J gene TRBJ2-7, with 12 bases aligning to TRBD2. Germline loops: CDR1 LGHDT, CDR2 YNNKEL (reference sequence). The CDR3 sequence is 15 residues long. V shed 2 bases, J shed 5 bases, and the junction held 4 bases outside the gene matches. CDR3 nucleotide sequence: TGTGCCAGCAGCCAACTAGCGGGAGGGCCCCACGAGCAGTACTTC. This codes for CASSQLAGGPHEQYF.

The table lists this clonotype with a few counts. The chain carries TRBV7-6 and TRBJ2-3; the D gene is possibly TRBD1 (5 bases). V lost 1 base and J 8 bases, leaving 10 bases between the germline ends. Germline-derived CDR1 and CDR2 are SGHVS and FNYEAQ. The length of the CDR3 is 13 residues. The CDR3, as DNA: TGTGCCAGCAGCTTAGAGGGGCAGGGTACGCAGTATTTT. This encodes CASSLEGQGTQYF.

This chain uses TRBV7-9 with TRBJ2-1; 12 bases map to TRBD1. V lost 6 bases, J lost 6 bases, and 6 bases stayed unmatched. Germline loops: CDR1 SEHNR, CDR2 FQNEAQ (reference sequence). This CDR3 region has 15 residues. CDR3 region: CASRSGTGGFNEQFF. The DNA for the CDR3 is TGTGCCAGCAGATCCGGGACAGGGGGCTTCAATGAGCAGTTCTTC. The complete variable domain, with remaining parts taken from reference TRBV7-9 and TRBJ2-1, reads DTGVSQNPRHKITKRGQNVTFRCDPISEHNRLYWYRQTLGQGPEFLTYFQNEAQLEKSRLLSDRFSAERPKGSFSTLEIQRTEQGDSAMYLCASRSGTGGFNEQFFGPGTRLTVL.

This clonotype has a handful of counts. This sequence joins TRBV5-1 and TRBJ1-1; D gene ambiguous. V was trimmed by 4 bases and J by 4 bases, leaving 11 bases between them. The CDR3 is made up of 13 amino acids. Germline assignment: CDR1 SGHRS and CDR2 YFSETQ. CDR3 sequence: CASSDGTGTEAFF. DNA for the CDR3: TGCGCCAGCAGCGACGGAACGGGCACTGAAGCTTTCTTT.

The table lists this clonotype with a few counts. The rearrangement links TRBV5-1 to TRBJ1-2, with D possibly matching TRBD1 (6 bases). The germline gives CDR1 SGHRS, CDR2 YFSETQ. The V end was cut by 0 bases, the J end by 5 bases, with 14 bases between. The length of the CDR3 is 15 residues. CDR3 in amino acids: CASSLVPGDLYGYTF. DNA of the CDR3: TGCGCCAGCAGCTTGGTACCAGGGGACCTGTATGGCTACACCTTC.

This clonotype was observed a few times. V gene TRBV6-5 combines with J gene TRBJ2-1; D uncertain. The CDR3 totals 15 residues. Deletions cut 0 bases from V and 5 bases from J, with 11 bases between. Germline V gene data show CDR1 as MNHEY and CDR2 as SVGAGI. The CDR3 DNA reads TGTGCCAGCAGTTACTCGGTTCGAGCCAACAATGAGCAGTTCTTC. It encodes CASSYSVRANNEQFF.

This chain links TRBV7-9 with TRBJ2-7; perhaps TRBD2 as D (7 bases). The CDR3 length is 16 residues. Per the germline V gene, CDR1 is SEHNR and CDR2 is FQNEAQ (reference sequence). With 7 bases removed from V and 1 base from J, the gap between germline ends came to 20 bases. CDR3 loop: CASTPGRTAASYEQYF. DNA for the CDR3: TGTGCCAGCACCCCCGGGAGGACAGCCGCTTCCTACGAGCAGTACTTC.